These 30 T cell receptor beta chains were all obtained from the same sample, sequenced in a study of cytomegalovirus exposure and HLA in healthy donors. The primer mix had 60 Vbeta and 13 Jbeta primers. This table comes from immunoSEQ multiplex PCR, and its TCRdb copy is limited to in-frame clones, with some not included. The sample holds around 220,000 clones, 65% to 75% seen once. Material: PBMCs. The receptors here all came from a woman aged 25 to 39 in good health and CMV-seronegative.

The chain has TRBV5-4 and TRBJ2-1; 8 bases are shared with TRBD2. V lost 3 bases, J lost 3 bases, and 5 bases stayed unmatched. This CDR3 has 15 amino acids. The V gene's germline CDR1 is SGHNT and CDR2 YYREEE (reference sequence). This CDR3 is CASSYKREIYNEQFF. CDR3 coding DNA: TGTGCCAGCAGCTACAAGCGGGAGATCTACAATGAGCAGTTCTTC.

The sample holds a few counts of this clone. V gene TRBV6-5 combines with J gene TRBJ1-5, with D possibly being TRBD1 (5 bases). V lost 0 bases and J lost 9, with 15 bases in between. Per germline, CDR1 MNHEY and CDR2 SVGAGI. The CDR3 runs to 15 residues. CDR3 nucleotide sequence: TGTGCCAGCAGTTACTCGGCCGGGGGGTATATGCCCCAGCATTTT. Translation: CASSYSAGGYMPQHF.

CDR3 coding DNA: TGTGCCAGTAGTAGCGCAGGGGCCCTCACTGAAGCTTTCTTT. Its translation: CASSSAGALTEAFF. The rearrangement links TRBV19 to TRBJ1-1; D might be TRBD1 (6 bases). This CDR3 is built from 14 residues. V was cut by 4 bases and J by 4 bases, with 13 bases left in between. Germline assignment: CDR1 LNHDA and CDR2 SQIVND (reference sequence).

Concerning this clone itself: One end of the junction varies from germline; a read error may be responsible. The chain is built from TRBV19 and TRBJ1-5; 9 nucleotides line up with TRBD1. The germline CDR1 and CDR2 sequences are LNHDA and SQIVND (reference sequence). This CDR3 comprises 15 residues. CDR3 bases: TGTGCCAGTAATATAGGGGACAGGGCCAATCAGCCCCAGCATTTT. As protein: CASNIGDRANQPQHF. Looking up the rest from reference TRBV19 and TRBJ1-5 gives the full variable domain: DGGITQSPKYLFRKEGQNVTLSCEQNLNHDAMYWYRQDPGQGLRLIYYSQIVNDFQKGDIAEGYSVSREKKESFPLTVTSAQKNPTAFYLCASNIGDRANQPQHFGDGTRLSIL.

J is TRBJ2-3 and V is TRBV25-1; possibly TRBD2 for D (6 bases). CDR3 length: 15 residues. Germline V gene lookup returns CDR1 MGHDK and CDR2 SYGVNS. V gave up 1 base and J gave up 6 bases, with 14 bases separating them. The CDR3 nucleotides read TGTGCCAGCAGTGAATCCTATAGGGAGGTGGATACGCAGTATTTT. Translating it yields CASSESYREVDTQYF.

J is TRBJ2-7 and V is TRBV7-9; 11 positions agree with TRBD2. This CDR3 has 16 residues. CDR1 and CDR2 from the germline V gene are SEHNR and FQNEAQ (reference sequence). After removal of 5 bases from V and 3 bases from J, the junction contained 9 bases not matched to a gene. This CDR3 reads CASSQEASGRYYEQYF. CDR3 sequence (DNA): TGTGCCAGCAGCCAAGAGGCTAGCGGGAGGTACTACGAGCAGTACTTC.

V is TRBV10-2 and J is TRBJ1-3; maybe TRBD1 (5 bases). Germline V CDR1 and CDR2: WSHSY, SAAADI. Trimming cost V 8 bases and J 0 bases, with 14 bases left between them. This CDR3 has 15 amino acids. CDR3 nucleotides: TGCGCCAGCCGGCCAGGGTCGAGCTCTGGAAACACCATATATTTT. Amino acids: CASRPGSSSGNTIYF.

This clone has only a few counts. The chain uses TRBV2 and TRBJ1-6; the match to TRBD1 covers 8 bases. CDR1 and CDR2 (germline): SNHLY, FYNNEI. J gave up 7 bases and V 5 bases, and 7 bases lay outside the gene matches. This CDR3 is built from 15 residues. CDR3 sequence: CASSNRQGLNSPLHF. DNA for the CDR3: TGTGCCAGCAGTAATCGACAGGGGTTGAATTCACCCCTCCACTTT.

The chain couples TRBV5-1 to TRBJ2-7; a weak D match, TRBD1 (7 bases). CDR1 is SGHRS, CDR2 YFSETQ, per germline. Trimming stripped 4 bases from V and 3 bases from J, with 11 bases between. This CDR3 is built from 13 residues. The chain's CDR3 is CASSAGQNYEQYF. The CDR3, as DNA: TGCGCCAGCAGCGCGGGACAGAACTACGAGCAGTACTTC.

Concerning this clone: At one of its ends the junction is not consistent with the germline gene, which may arise from a read error. The chain recombines TRBV5-1 with TRBJ2-2, with 10 bases aligning to TRBD1. Germline V CDR1 and CDR2: SGHRS, YFSETQ. The CDR3 is 17 amino acids. The DNA for the CDR3 is TGCGACAGCAGCCAGGAGAGACAGGGGGCGGGCACCGGGGAGCTGTTTTTT. It specifies CDSSQERQGAGTGELFF.

CDR3 in amino acids: CASRTGTGTEAFF. CDR3 sequence (DNA): TGTGCCAGCAGGACCGGGACAGGGACTGAAGCTTTCTTT. This chain links TRBV6-5 with TRBJ1-1; 9 bases agree with TRBD1. This CDR3 is built from 13 residues. In germline, CDR1 is MNHEY, CDR2 SVGAGI. Germline trimming cut 6 bases from V and 5 bases from J; bases unmatched to any gene: 4.

This clone was detected only a few times. The chain recombines TRBV12-5 with TRBJ2-2; D ambiguous. This CDR3 region has 11 residues. Germline lookup yields CDR1 LGHNT and CDR2 FRNRAP. V was pared by 11 bases and J by 6 bases, with 10 bases between. CDR3: CACQASGELFF. The CDR3 region has the DNA TGTGCTTGCCAGGCATCCGGGGAGCTGTTTTTT.

The chain employs TRBV19 and TRBJ1-5; D possibly corresponds to TRBD1 (6 bases). CDR1 is LNHDA and CDR2 is SQIVND in the germline V gene (reference sequence). The V end was cut by 3 bases, the J end by 9 bases, with 15 bases between. CDR3 length: 14 amino acids. DNA for the CDR3: TGTGCCAGTAGTATGGGGGACATCTTGTGGCCCCAGCATTTT. Its translation: CASSMGDILWPQHF.

The chain joins TRBV7-3 to TRBJ1-1; D unclear. Trimming left V 2 bases short and J 5 bases short, with 9 bases between. Per germline, CDR1 SGHTA and CDR2 FQGTGA. The CDR3 has 13 residues. The CDR3 loop reads CASSLGPQTEAFF. The CDR3 DNA follows: TGTGCCAGCAGCTTAGGGCCGCAAACTGAAGCTTTCTTT.

The chain carries TRBV2 and TRBJ1-5; D is possibly TRBD1 (6 bases). V gave up 2 bases and J gave up 3 bases, with 11 bases separating them. The V gene's germline CDR1 is SNHLY and CDR2 FYNNEI. This CDR3 is built from 15 residues. The CDR3 DNA sequence: TGTGCCAGCAGTGAAAGGGGGATCTCCAATCAGCCCCAGCATTTT. Encoded protein: CASSERGISNQPQHF.

The chain has TRBV27 and TRBJ1-3; D not resolved. V lost 3 bases and J 0 bases, leaving 15 bases between the germline ends. This CDR3 spans 17 amino acids. Germline CDR1 and CDR2: MNHEY and SMNVEV (reference sequence). The CDR3 nucleotides are TGTGCCAGCAGTTTGGTCCCCGCAGGCGCCTCTGGAAACACCATATATTTT. This encodes CASSLVPAGASGNTIYF.

As DNA, the CDR3 is TGCGCCAGCAGCTTGGTTGCAGGGTCCCACGAGCAGTACTTC. Amino acid sequence: CASSLVAGSHEQYF. The rearrangement uses TRBV5-1 and TRBJ2-7, with D possibly TRBD1 on 5 matching bases. This CDR3 region has 14 residues. Germline values: CDR1 SGHRS, CDR2 YFSETQ. V lost 0 bases to trimming and J lost 5 bases, with 12 bases between them. Based on the CDR3 plus reference TRBV5-1 and TRBJ2-7, the full variable domain is KAGVTQTPRYLIKTRGQQVTLSCSPISGHRSVSWYQQTPGQGLQFLFEYFSETQRNKGNFPGRFSGRQFSNSRSEMNVSTLELGDSALYLCASSLVAGSHEQYFGPGTRLTVT.

This CDR3 is CASTRDRGGNQPQHF. The CDR3 nucleotides are TGTGCCAGCACCCGGGACAGGGGTGGCAATCAGCCCCAGCATTTT. The rearrangement links TRBV6-6 to TRBJ1-5; TRBD1 agrees at 10 bases. Germline CDR1 MNHNY, CDR2 SVGAGI (reference sequence). This CDR3 comprises 15 residues. V lost 7 bases and J lost 2; bases outside the gene matches: 5.

The chain links TRBV27 to TRBJ2-7; 11 bases match TRBD1. Germline values: CDR1 MNHEY, CDR2 SMNVEV (reference sequence). The ends lost 5 bases at V and 2 bases at J; junction bases unmatched: 2. This CDR3 is 14 amino acids long. The CDR3 region has the DNA TGTGCCAGCAGTCCGGGACAGGGGGCCTACGAGCAGTACTTC. Protein product: CASSPGQGAYEQYF.

The chain employs TRBV6-5 and TRBJ1-2, with 7 bases matching TRBD1. V gave up 4 bases and J gave up 0 bases; unmatched junction bases: 5. The CDR3 covers 15 residues. The germline V gene encodes CDR1 MNHEY and CDR2 SVGAGI. The CDR3 reads CASSWGQRPNYGYTF. The DNA for the CDR3 is TGTGCCAGCAGTTGGGGACAGAGGCCTAACTATGGCTACACCTTC.

The CDR3 reads CASTRAVAAYNEQFF. The CDR3, as DNA: TGTGCCAGCACCCGGGCGGTAGCGGCTTACAATGAGCAGTTCTTC. V usage is TRBV2 and J usage is TRBJ2-1; tentatively, D is TRBD2 (6 bases). CDR1 is SNHLY and CDR2 is FYNNEI in the germline V gene. Trimming left V 7 bases short and J 4 bases short, with 17 bases between. This CDR3 has 15 amino acids.

This clone was observed once. This chain uses TRBV29-1 with TRBJ1-1, with D uncertain. The CDR3 is 12 residues long. Germline lookup yields CDR1 SQVTM and CDR2 ANQGSEA. Trimming stripped 7 bases from V and 0 bases from J, with 9 bases between. The chain's CDR3 is CSALPLNTEAFF. The CDR3 bases are TGCAGCGCCCTCCCCCTGAACACTGAAGCTTTCTTT. Using reference TRBV29-1 and TRBJ1-1 for the parts outside the CDR3, the full variable domain is SAVISQKPSRDICQRGTSLTIQCQVDSQVTMMFWYRQQPGQSLTLIATANQGSEATYESGFVIDKFPISRPNLTFSTLTVSNMSPEDSSIYLCSALPLNTEAFFGQGTRLTVV.

The rearrangement links TRBV4-1 to TRBJ1-3; D is perhaps TRBD1 (6 bases). Trimming left V 1 base short and J 7 bases short, with 14 bases between. CDR3 length equals 15 residues. Germline V CDR1 and CDR2: MGHRA, YSYEKL. The CDR3 here is CASSQGGGPGNTIYF. The CDR3 coding sequence is TGCGCCAGCAGCCAAGGGGGGGGCCCCGGGAACACCATATATTTT.

CDR3 amino acids: CASSLTDSYNSPLHF. The CDR3 DNA reads TGTGCCAGCAGCCTGACGGACAGCTATAATTCACCCCTCCACTTT. The chain combines TRBV9 with TRBJ1-6; D is perhaps TRBD1 (6 bases). Germline values: CDR1 SGDLS, CDR2 YYNGEE. The V and J ends lost 4 bases and 3 bases respectively, with 11 bases between them. There are 15 residues in the CDR3.

The chain combines TRBV11-3 with TRBJ2-7, with 10 bases that match TRBD1. With 3 bases clipped from V and 0 bases from J, the junction kept 5 bases outside the gene matches. Germline V CDR1 and CDR2: SGHNT, YENEEA. The CDR3 consists of 16 residues. CDR3 bases: TGTGCCAGCAGCTTTATCGGGACAGGGGACTCCTACGAGCAGTACTTC. Translated, it gives CASSFIGTGDSYEQYF. Supplemented by reference TRBV11-3 and TRBJ2-7, the full variable domain reads EAGVVQSPRYKIIEKKQPVAFWCNPISGHNTLYWYLQNLGQGPELLIRYENEEAVDDSQLPKDRFSAERLKGVDSTLKIQPAELGDSAVYLCASSFIGTGDSYEQYFGPGTRLTVT.

V gene TRBV4-2 combines with J gene TRBJ2-1, with 9 bases aligning to TRBD1. CDR1 is LGHNA and CDR2 is YNFKEQ in the germline V gene. V was pared by 4 bases and J by 5 bases, with 30 bases of the junction left unmatched. The CDR3 spans 23 residues. In DNA form, the CDR3 reads TGTGCCAGCAGCCTCGGGACAGGGAGTAACCCAGACCGCCCCACCTTCATCCACAATGAGCAGTTCTTC. It encodes CASSLGTGSNPDRPTFIHNEQFF.

The rearrangement links TRBV5-1 to TRBJ2-5; TRBD1 might be the D (5 bases). The CDR3 is made up of 15 amino acids. V was shortened by 4 bases and J by 3 bases, with 16 bases between the two germline ends. Germline loops: CDR1 SGHRS, CDR2 YFSETQ. The CDR3 here is CASSQGGLRKETQYF. CDR3 coding DNA: TGCGCCAGCAGCCAGGGTGGTCTTCGAAAAGAGACCCAGTACTTC.

V is TRBV5-1 and J is TRBJ1-1, with a weak D call TRBD1 (5 bases). CDR1 and CDR2 from the germline V gene are SGHRS and YFSETQ. Trimming left V 4 bases short and J 6 bases short, with 16 bases between. CDR3 size: 14 residues. The CDR3, as DNA: TGCGCCAGCAGCGCGGCGGGGGTCGACCCTGAAGCTTTCTTT. Residues: CASSAAGVDPEAFF.

The V gene is TRBV27, the J gene TRBJ1-2; D unresolved. There are 16 residues in the CDR3. Germline V gene sequence: CDR1 MNHEY, CDR2 SMNVEV (reference sequence). Trimming removed 4 bases at V and 4 bases at J, with 19 bases between. DNA of the CDR3: TGTGCCAGCAGTTCCATATTCAGGTGGTCTGGCTATGGCTACACCTTC. Translating it yields CASSSIFRWSGYGYTF.

This chain uses TRBV6-1 with TRBJ1-2, with 8 bases lining up with TRBD1. V lost 5 bases to trimming and J lost 3 bases; unmatched junction nucleotides: 5. The CDR3 is made up of 14 amino acids. Germline values: CDR1 MNHNS, CDR2 SASEGT. The DNA for the CDR3 is TGTGCCAGCAGTTCAGGGGGCGCCGACTATGGCTACACCTTC. It codes for CASSSGGADYGYTF.